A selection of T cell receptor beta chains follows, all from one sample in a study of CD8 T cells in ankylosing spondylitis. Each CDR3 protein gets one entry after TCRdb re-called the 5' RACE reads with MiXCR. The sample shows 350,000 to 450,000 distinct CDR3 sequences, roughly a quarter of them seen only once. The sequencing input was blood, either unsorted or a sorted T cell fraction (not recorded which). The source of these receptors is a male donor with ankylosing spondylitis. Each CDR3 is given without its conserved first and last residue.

CDR3: ASSLGPREQY
V: TRBV7-9
J: TRBJ2-7

CDR3: ASSTLPDRGLAKNIQY
V: TRBV3-1
J: TRBJ2-4

CDR3: ASSFKIGTSLYEQY
V: TRBV7-9
J: TRBJ2-7

CDR3: SARDRTVGWVSEQY
V: TRBV20-1
J: TRBJ2-7

CDR3: SARVGNRGLSYGYT
V: TRBV20-1
J: TRBJ1-2

CDR3: SAYEGVRDQETQY
V: TRBV20-1
J: TRBJ2-5

CDR3: ASSQTRQNTDTQY
V: TRBV4-1
J: TRBJ2-3

CDR3: ASSQGDRDYEQY
V: TRBV4-2
J: TRBJ2-7

CDR3: ASSVGTGHFSNQPQH
V: TRBV2
J: TRBJ1-5

CDR3: ASSLVGGRWDEQF
V: TRBV7-6
J: TRBJ2-1

CDR3: ASSPDPAETPSYEQY
V: TRBV9
J: TRBJ2-7

CDR3: ASSAGRGNQPQH
V: TRBV5-6
J: TRBJ1-5

CDR3: ASSTGTSGQRTGELF
V: TRBV10-3
J: TRBJ2-2

CDR3: SARDWGTSGQETQY
V: TRBV20-1
J: TRBJ2-5

CDR3: ASRPVLAGGINEQY
V: TRBV5-1
J: TRBJ2-7

CDR3: ATSDSPYRDAGELF
V: TRBV24-1
J: TRBJ2-2

CDR3: ASSLVGGRQPQH
V: TRBV28
J: TRBJ1-5

CDR3: ASSLSGPGQETQY
V: TRBV5-1
J: TRBJ2-5

CDR3: SAPAHRDYSYNEQF
V: TRBV20-1
J: TRBJ2-1

CDR3: ASNPSPGLGLVNEQF
V: TRBV5-1
J: TRBJ2-1

CDR3: ASRERVSYNEQF
V: TRBV5-1
J: TRBJ2-1

CDR3: SAGTSIYEQY
V: TRBV20-1
J: TRBJ2-7

CDR3: AISDRGRGSYNEQF
V: TRBV10-3
J: TRBJ2-1

CDR3: ASSEPGREAYEQY
V: TRBV7-2
J: TRBJ2-7

CDR3: ASSQGQTGAVGNTIY
V: TRBV4-2
J: TRBJ1-3

CDR3: ASSFGTQERRSSYNEQF
V: TRBV6-8
J: TRBJ2-1

CDR3: ASSQDRGAEAF
V: TRBV3-1
J: TRBJ1-1

CDR3: ASSRGTSGKGEQF
V: TRBV5-1
J: TRBJ2-1

CDR3: ASSSKGPSYNEQF
V: TRBV7-9
J: TRBJ2-1

CDR3: ASSQGPAGRAF
V: TRBV3-1
J: TRBJ1-1

CDR3: AWSAGSEAF
V: TRBV30
J: TRBJ1-1

CDR3: ASSPGVSSYEQY
V: TRBV18
J: TRBJ2-7

CDR3: ASSQIGTKRDQETQY
V: TRBV4-2
J: TRBJ2-5

CDR3: ATSRDLGSTEETQY
V: TRBV15
J: TRBJ2-5

CDR3: ASRTANTEAF
V: TRBV6-2/TRBV6-3
J: TRBJ1-1

CDR3: ASSLEVGAYNEQF
V: TRBV5-5
J: TRBJ2-1

CDR3: ASSPKGDRSSTDTQY
V: TRBV11-2
J: TRBJ2-3

CDR3: ASSRDESTDTQY
V: TRBV7-2
J: TRBJ2-3

CDR3: ASSGDPLNTGELF
V: TRBV7-2
J: TRBJ2-2

CDR3: SARQGGEKLF
V: TRBV20-1
J: TRBJ1-4

CDR3: SVGQYTGELF
V: TRBV29-1
J: TRBJ2-2

CDR3: SARSRGGNSPLH
V: TRBV20-1
J: TRBJ1-6

CDR3: ASSLANRAGYT
V: TRBV7-8
J: TRBJ1-2

CDR3: ASSTPGNTQY
V: TRBV10-2
J: TRBJ2-3

CDR3: ASRELDGRPQH
V: TRBV2
J: TRBJ1-5

CDR3: ASSPRTGLNSPLH
V: TRBV5-1
J: TRBJ1-6

CDR3: ASSPLDRYNEQF
V: TRBV12-3/TRBV12-4
J: TRBJ2-1

CDR3: ASSRKTGSNEKLF
V: TRBV3-1
J: TRBJ1-4

CDR3: AISEGLAESYEQY
V: TRBV10-3
J: TRBJ2-7

CDR3: ASSVSGTGGFN
V: TRBV7-9
J: TRBJ1-2

CDR3: ASSPGTSGSWADTQY
V: TRBV3-1
J: TRBJ2-3

CDR3: ATSDLRGMGTDTQY
V: TRBV24-1
J: TRBJ2-3

CDR3: ASSLDLSSGNTIY
V: TRBV7-6
J: TRBJ1-3

CDR3: ASRGGSGANVLT
V: TRBV5-1
J: TRBJ2-6

CDR3: ASSYARVSYNEQF
V: TRBV7-9
J: TRBJ2-1